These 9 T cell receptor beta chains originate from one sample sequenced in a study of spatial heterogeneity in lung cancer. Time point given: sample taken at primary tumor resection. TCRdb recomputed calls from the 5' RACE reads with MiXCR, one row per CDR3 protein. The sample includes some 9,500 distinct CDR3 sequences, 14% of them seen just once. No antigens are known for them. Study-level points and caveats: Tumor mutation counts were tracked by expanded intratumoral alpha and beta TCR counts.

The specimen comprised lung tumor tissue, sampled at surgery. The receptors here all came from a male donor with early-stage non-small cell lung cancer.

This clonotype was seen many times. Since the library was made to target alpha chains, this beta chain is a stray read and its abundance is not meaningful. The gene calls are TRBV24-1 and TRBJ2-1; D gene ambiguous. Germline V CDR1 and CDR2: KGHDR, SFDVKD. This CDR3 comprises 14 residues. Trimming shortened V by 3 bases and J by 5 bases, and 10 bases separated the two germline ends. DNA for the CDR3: TGTGCCACCAGTGATACGCGGAACCACAATGAGCAGTTCTTC. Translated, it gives CATSDTRNHNEQFF.

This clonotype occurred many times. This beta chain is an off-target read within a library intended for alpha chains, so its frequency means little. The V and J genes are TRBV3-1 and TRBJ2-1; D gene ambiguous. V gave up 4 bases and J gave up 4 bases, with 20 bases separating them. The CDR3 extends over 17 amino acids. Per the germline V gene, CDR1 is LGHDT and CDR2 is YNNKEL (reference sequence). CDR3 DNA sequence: TGTGCCAGCAGCCCCATAAACCCTCGGGTTTCTTACAATGAGCAGTTCTTC. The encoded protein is CASSPINPRVSYNEQFF.

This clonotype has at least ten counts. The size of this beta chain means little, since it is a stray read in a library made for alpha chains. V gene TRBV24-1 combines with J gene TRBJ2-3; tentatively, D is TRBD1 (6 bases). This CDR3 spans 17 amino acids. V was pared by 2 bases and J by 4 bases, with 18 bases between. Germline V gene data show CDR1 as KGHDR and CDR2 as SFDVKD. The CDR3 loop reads CATSDSRTVSQADTQYF. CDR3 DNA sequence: TGTGCCACCAGTGATTCTCGGACAGTTTCCCAGGCAGATACGCAGTATTTT.

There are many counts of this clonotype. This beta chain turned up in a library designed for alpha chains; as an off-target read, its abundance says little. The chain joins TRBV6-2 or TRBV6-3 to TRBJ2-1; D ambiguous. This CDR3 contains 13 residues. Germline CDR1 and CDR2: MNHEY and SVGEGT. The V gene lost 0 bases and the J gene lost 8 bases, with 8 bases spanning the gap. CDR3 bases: TGTGCCAGCAGTTACTCGACCGGCTATGAGCAGTTCTTC. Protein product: CASSYSTGYEQFF.

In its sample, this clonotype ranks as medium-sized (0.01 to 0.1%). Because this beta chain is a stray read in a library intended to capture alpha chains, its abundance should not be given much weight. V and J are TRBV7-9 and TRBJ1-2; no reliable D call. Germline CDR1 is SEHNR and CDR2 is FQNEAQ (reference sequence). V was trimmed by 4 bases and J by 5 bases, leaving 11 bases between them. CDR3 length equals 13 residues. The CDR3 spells CASSSHGRYGYTF. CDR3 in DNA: TGTGCCAGCAGCTCCCACGGAAGATATGGCTACACCTTC.

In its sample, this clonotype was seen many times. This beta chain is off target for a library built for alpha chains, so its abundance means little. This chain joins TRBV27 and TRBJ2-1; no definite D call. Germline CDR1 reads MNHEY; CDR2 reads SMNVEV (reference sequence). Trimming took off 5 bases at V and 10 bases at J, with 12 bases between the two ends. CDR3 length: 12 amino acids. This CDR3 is CASSRYYGEQFF. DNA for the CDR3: TGTGCCAGCAGTCGCTACTACGGGGAGCAGTTCTTC.

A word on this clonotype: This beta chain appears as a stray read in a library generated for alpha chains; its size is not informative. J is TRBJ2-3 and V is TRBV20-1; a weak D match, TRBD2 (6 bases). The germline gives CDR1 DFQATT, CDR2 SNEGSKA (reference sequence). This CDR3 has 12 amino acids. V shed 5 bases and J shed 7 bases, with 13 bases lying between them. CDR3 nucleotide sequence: TGCAGTGCTGAACGGGACTCCAATACGCAGTATTTT. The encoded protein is CSAERDSNTQYF.

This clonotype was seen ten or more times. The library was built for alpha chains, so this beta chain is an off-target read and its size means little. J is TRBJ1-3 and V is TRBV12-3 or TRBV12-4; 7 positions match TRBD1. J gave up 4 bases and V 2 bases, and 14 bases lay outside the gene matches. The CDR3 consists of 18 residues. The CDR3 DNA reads TGTGCCAGCAGTTTATATACGAGTCGGACAGGAGCCGGAAACACCATATATTTT. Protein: CASSLYTSRTGAGNTIYF.

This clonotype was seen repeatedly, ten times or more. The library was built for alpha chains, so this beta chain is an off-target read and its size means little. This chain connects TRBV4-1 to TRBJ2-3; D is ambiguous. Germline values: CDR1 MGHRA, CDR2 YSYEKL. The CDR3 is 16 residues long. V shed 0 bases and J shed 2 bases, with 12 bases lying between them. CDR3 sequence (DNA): TGCGCCAGCAGCCAAGATCCCTCCTGGAACACAGATACGCAGTATTTT. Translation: CASSQDPSWNTDTQYF.